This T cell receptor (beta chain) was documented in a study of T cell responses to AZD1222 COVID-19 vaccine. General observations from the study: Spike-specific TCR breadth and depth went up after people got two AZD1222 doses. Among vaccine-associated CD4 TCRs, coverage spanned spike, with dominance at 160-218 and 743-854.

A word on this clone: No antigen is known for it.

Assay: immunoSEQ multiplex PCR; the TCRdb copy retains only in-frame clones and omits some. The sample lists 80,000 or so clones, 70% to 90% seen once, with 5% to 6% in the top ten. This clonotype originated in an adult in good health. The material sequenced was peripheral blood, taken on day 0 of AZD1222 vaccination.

The CDR3 spells CASTPELDQPQHF. The CDR3 nucleotides read TGTGCCAGCACCCCGGAGCTAGATCAGCCCCAGCATTTT. The gene calls are TRBV28 and TRBJ1-5; no firm D call. V gave up 7 bases and J gave up 5 bases, with 12 bases separating them. The length of the CDR3 is 13 residues. Looked up from germline, CDR1 is MDHEN and CDR2 is SYDVKM. The complete variable domain, with remaining parts taken from reference TRBV28 and TRBJ1-5, reads DVKVTQSSRYLVKRTGEKVFLECVQDMDHENMFWYRQDPGLGLRLIYFSYDVKMKEKGDIPEGYSVSREKKERFSLILESASTNQTSMYLCASTPELDQPQHFGDGTRLSIL.